A selection of T cell receptor beta chains follows, all from one sample in a study of cytomegalovirus exposure and HLA in healthy donors. Sequenced by immunoSEQ multiplex PCR; TCRdb stores in-frame clones only, minus some. The repertoire has 230,000 or so clones, 80% to 90% of them found once; the top ten carry 2.9%. Sequencing was done on a sample of PBMCs. These receptors were collected from a woman under 30 in good health and CMV-seronegative. Each CDR3 is given without its conserved first and last residue. The D gene is left open where the match is weak. The size entry is marked missing in some rows and otherwise reads once, few, many or a size class.

-	-	TRBV29-1	SVEVVVQETQY
-	once	TRBV2	ASSEASGRGNTIY
-	-	TRBV5-4	ASSLQGTYEQY
-	-	TRBV27	ASSLATGRIRDTQY
-	-	TRBV6-6	ASSYFGFSNEKLF
TRBD2	-	TRBV9	ASRPTSGGYNEQF
TRBD1	-	TRBV27	ASSPPDRSYEQY
-	-	TRBV28	ASTAGGSNTEAF
-	-	TRBV7-2	ASSFVSGEITEAF
TRBD1	-	TRBV5-6	ASSSRDRGPEAF
TRBD1	-	TRBV5-6	ASRSTGTVTYEQY
TRBD1	-	TRBV7-9	ASSRTGDSEKLF
TRBD2	-	TRBV19	ASSIVLAGGVSYNEQF
-	-	TRBV5-4	VSSLAGQRWNTIY
-	once	TRBV27	ASSLLGAGELF
TRBD1	-	TRBV15	ATSVPGTGDTEAF
TRBD1	once	TRBV10-3	AIRGTGGLGELF
TRBD1	-	TRBV7-9	ASSLGDRGETQY
-	-	TRBV2	ASSAEWMEGADTQY
-	-	TRBV4-1	ASSQQVARDTDYGYT
-	-	TRBV7-9	ASSLVTETHYGYT
TRBD2	-	TRBV9	ASSVEVAGGYGELF
TRBD1	few	TRBV28	ASSHYWTGGGKSEKLF
-	few	TRBV2	ASSANSRTDTQY
-	-	TRBV7-2	ASKAGVYGNTEAF
TRBD1	-	TRBV7-9	ASSSGQVQETQY
-	-	TRBV7-9	ASSLVTDTLTGELF
-	few	TRBV5-6	ASDIGGAYGYT
TRBD2	-	TRBV27	ASSFSREALSYEQY
TRBD1	-	TRBV4-1	ASSQGQGRTGNTIY
-	few	TRBV29-1	SVVRDGELF
TRBD2	-	TRBV5-1	ASSPGTSGRDETQY
-	-	TRBV12-5	ASGTGGRAYEQY
-	few	TRBV2	ASREGRAYEQY
-	-	TRBV9	ASSVGRGNYGYT
-	once	TRBV19	ASGATTNTGELF
TRBD2	-	TRBV2	ASRGLAGGPLTYEQF
-	-	TRBV29-1	SVGVDTTYEQY
-	-	TRBV30	AWSVAGTDTQY
TRBD2	-	TRBV13	ASSTSPGLGTDTQY
-	once	TRBV5-6	ASSLGDNPISYEQY